Below are 2 T cell receptor beta chains sequenced from a single sample in a study of beta chain features in type 1 diabetes. Isolated RNA was reverse transcribed in full, so expressed TCRB transcripts were sequenced. Data came from immunoSEQ multiplex PCR; TCRdb stores just in-frame clones and leaves some out. This sample has 300,000 to 350,000 clones, with under 8.5% found just once. Sequenced input: central memory CD4+ T cells from blood. These receptors came from a woman between 18 and 29 years old in good health.

V is TRBV7-8 and J is TRBJ2-5, with 7 positions matching TRBD1. The V and J ends lost 3 bases and 2 bases, in that order; junction bases with no gene match: 6. Per the germline V gene, CDR1 is SGHVS and CDR2 is FQNEAQ. This CDR3 is built from 15 residues. The CDR3 is CASSFLTGRQETQYF. The CDR3 coding sequence is TGTGCCAGCAGCTTCTTGACAGGGCGGCAAGAGACCCAGTACTTC.

This clone was counted between two and nine times. This chain links TRBV7-6 with TRBJ2-2; 11 bases fit TRBD2. This CDR3 contains 16 residues. Germline V gene sequence: CDR1 SGHVS, CDR2 FNYEAQ. Losses at the gene ends were 5 bases for V and 4 bases for J; bases not matched to a gene: 6. The CDR3 nucleotides read TGTGCCAGCAGCCCTACTAGCGGGAGTCCCACCGGGGAGCTGTTTTTT. Translated: CASSPTSGSPTGELFF. Variable domain in full (rest from reference TRBV7-6 and TRBJ2-2): GAGVSQSPRYKVTKRGQDVALRCDPISGHVSLYWYRQALGQGPEFLTYFNYEAQQDKSGLPNDRFSAERPEGSISTLTIQRTEQRDSAMYRCASSPTSGSPTGELFFGEGSRLTVL.